This entry is about one T cell receptor beta chain. No cognate antigen has been identified for it. Base qualities are missing; no much larger clone stands one base away. Each sample was amplified as two independent genomic DNA replicates: approximately 0.5 ug for blood and roughly 1.5 ug for tumor or normal breast. Following the manufacturer's instructions, the ImmunoSeq Intro kit was used to carry out TCRB sequencing on genomic DNA. For absolute quantification, the roughly 33-cycle multiplex PCR included proprietary primers along with spike-in control sequences. An 87-bp fragment spanning the CDR3 and flanking V and J genes was sequenced with single-end 150-bp reads. Each lane of an Illumina MiSeq using version 3.0 chemistry carried seven multiplexed samples, with two replicates per sample. Per the original workflow: Raw data were processed with the vendor's proprietary pipeline, and both replicates were merged into a single result per sample. To define clonotypes, the study grouped productive rearrangements that shared the V-gene family, CDR3 amino acid sequence and J-gene segment. Clonality was computed as 1 minus the normalized Shannon entropy (Pielou evenness) of TCRB abundances. T cell density was estimated by dividing total templates by the number of input cells inferred from the DNA input amount. Recon, run with its default parameters, was used to estimate overall repertoire diversity and clonality. Tumor-enriched clonotypes were defined as having over 0.1% abundance in tumor and at least 32-fold higher abundance than in normal breast. This is the immuneACCESS table as TCRdb keeps it, with only in-frame sequences that have V and J called. A part of the clones is gone; compared with another copy, unresolved V genes explain less than half, and the rest is unexplained. V and J calls and clone size are copied from that table; D and trimming were computed from the DNA. The sample profile shows 20,000 to 25,000 clones; 60% to 70% of them were found once. Together, the top ten hold just under 10% of the sample.

CDR1 and CDR2 are drawn from the germline V gene: MDHEN, SYDVKM. Trimming leaves V shorter by 4 bases and J shorter by 7 bases, with the junction holding 5 bases beyond the gene matches. There are 13 amino acids in the CDR3, from cysteine to phenylalanine inclusive. Only CDR3 DNA is held: 39 bases, read in frame from base 1. This sample was taken from a study of early stage breast cancer tumors (dated by TCRdb to the late 2010s). Notes on the research overall: Of the 16 invasive breast tumors, about a dozen were found to be estrogen receptor-positive, progesterone receptor-positive and HER2-negative. Of the approximately twelve ER+/PR+/HER2- tumors, eight were classified as invasive ductal carcinomas and four as invasive lobular carcinomas. A read coverage of roughly 10-fold per sample was achieved on average. Across all samples, 2,651,842 templates representing approximately 1 million unique clonotypes were detected. What the research found in general, with its limitations: Compared with adjacent normal breast tissue, tumors had around 2.5-fold higher T cell density and higher clonality. Enriched TCRB sequences shared across patients were found to be mostly commonly generated sequences that were unlikely to play an important role in the tumor microenvironment. Because the cohort was small, analysis by tumor subtype was not possible. Repertoires from blood and normal breast were more alike than repertoires from blood and tumor, and in about 85% of the 16 patients, comparing each tissue with blood separated tumor from normal. Chain pairing and functional markers such as CD4, CD8 and FOXP3 were missed by bulk genomic DNA sequencing of unsorted cells.

About 17-50 mg of tumor tissue was diced and typically yielded more than 2.5 ug of DNA. The study profiled bulk TCR beta-chain repertoires in matched peripheral blood, tumor and adjacent normal breast tissue taken from around 15 patients with early-stage breast cancer. Following resection, visually identified tumor tissue was excised and transferred into prechilled RNAlater. Tumor tissue (about 18-50 mg) was diced and then homogenized with a TissueLyser II in RLTplus buffer containing beta-mercaptoethanol and antifoaming agent. The Qiagen AllPrep DNA/RNA Mini kit was used to extract genomic DNA. Source material: breast tumor tissue. This receptor chain uses TRBV28 and TRBJ1-1, with 8 bases aligning to TRBD1. This clonotype was obtained from a person aged 55 to 69 with breast cancer. The sequenced DNA is TGTGCCAGCAGTTATGGACAGGGAGTTGAAGCTTTCTTT. The encoded protein is CASSYGQGVEAFF.